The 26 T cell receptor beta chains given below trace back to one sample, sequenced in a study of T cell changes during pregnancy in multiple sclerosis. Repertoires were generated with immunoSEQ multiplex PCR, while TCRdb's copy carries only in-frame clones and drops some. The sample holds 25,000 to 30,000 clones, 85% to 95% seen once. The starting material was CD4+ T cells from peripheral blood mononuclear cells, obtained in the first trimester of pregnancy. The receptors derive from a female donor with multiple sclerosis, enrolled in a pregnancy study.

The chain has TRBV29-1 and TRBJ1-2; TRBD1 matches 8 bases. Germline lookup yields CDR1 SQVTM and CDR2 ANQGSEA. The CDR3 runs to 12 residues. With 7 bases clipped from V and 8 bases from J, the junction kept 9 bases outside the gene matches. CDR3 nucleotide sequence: TGCAGCGCTGCCCAGGGGGCGGGGGGCTACACCTTC. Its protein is CSAAQGAGGYTF. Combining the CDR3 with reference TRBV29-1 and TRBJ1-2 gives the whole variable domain SAVISQKPSRDICQRGTSLTIQCQVDSQVTMMFWYRQQPGQSLTLIATANQGSEATYESGFVIDKFPISRPNLTFSTLTVSNMSPEDSSIYLCSAAQGAGGYTFGSGTRLTVV.

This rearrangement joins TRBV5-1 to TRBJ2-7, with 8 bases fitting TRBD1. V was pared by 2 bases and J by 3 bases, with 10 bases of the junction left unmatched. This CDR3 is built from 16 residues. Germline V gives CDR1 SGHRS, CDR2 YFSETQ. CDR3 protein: CASSFPRQGLFYEQYF. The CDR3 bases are TGCGCCAGCAGCTTCCCTCGACAGGGGTTGTTCTACGAGCAGTACTTC.

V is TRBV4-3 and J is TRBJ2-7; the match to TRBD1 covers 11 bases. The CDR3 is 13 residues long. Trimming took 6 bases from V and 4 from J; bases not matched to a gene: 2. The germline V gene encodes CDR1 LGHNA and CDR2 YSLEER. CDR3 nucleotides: TGCGCCAGCAGTCGGGACAGGGGGTACGAGCAGTACTTC. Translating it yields CASSRDRGYEQYF.

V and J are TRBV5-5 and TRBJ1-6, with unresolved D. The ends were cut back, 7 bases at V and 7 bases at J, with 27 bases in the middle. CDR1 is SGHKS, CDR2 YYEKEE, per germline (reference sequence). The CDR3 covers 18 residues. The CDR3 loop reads CASVGVPARTPTNSPLHF. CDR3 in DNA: TGTGCCAGCGTGGGAGTTCCCGCCCGAACCCCAACAAATTCACCCCTCCACTTT.

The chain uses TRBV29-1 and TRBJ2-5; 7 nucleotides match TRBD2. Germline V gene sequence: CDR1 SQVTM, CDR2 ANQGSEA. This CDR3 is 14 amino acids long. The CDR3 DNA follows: TGCATCATTCCCGGGGGGACCCAGGCGCCGACCCAGTACTTC. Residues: CIIPGGTQAPTQYF. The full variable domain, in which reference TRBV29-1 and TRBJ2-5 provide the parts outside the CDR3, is SAVISQKPSRDICQRGTSLTIQCQVDSQVTMMFWYRQQPGQSLTLIATANQGSEATYESGFVIDKFPISRPNLTFSTLTVSNMSPEDSSIYLCIIPGGTQAPTQYFGPGTRLLVL.

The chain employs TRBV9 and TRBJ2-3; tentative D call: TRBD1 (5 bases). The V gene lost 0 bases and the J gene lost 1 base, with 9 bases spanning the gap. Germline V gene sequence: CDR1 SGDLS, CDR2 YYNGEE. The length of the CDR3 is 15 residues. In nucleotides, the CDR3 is TGTGCCAGCAGCGTAGCTGGGGCTCGCACAGATACGCAGTATTTT. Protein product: CASSVAGARTDTQYF.

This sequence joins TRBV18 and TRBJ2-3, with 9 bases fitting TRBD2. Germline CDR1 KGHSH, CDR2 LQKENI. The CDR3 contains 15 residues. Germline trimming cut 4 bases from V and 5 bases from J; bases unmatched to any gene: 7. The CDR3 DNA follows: TGTGCCAGCTCACGACGGACTAGCGCCTTAGATACGCAGTATTTT. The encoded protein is CASSRRTSALDTQYF.

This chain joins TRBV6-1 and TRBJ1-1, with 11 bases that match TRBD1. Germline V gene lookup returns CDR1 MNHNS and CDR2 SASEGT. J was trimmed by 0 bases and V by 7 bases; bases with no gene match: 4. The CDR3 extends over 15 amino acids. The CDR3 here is CASNGQGALNTEAFF. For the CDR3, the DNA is TGTGCCAGCAACGGACAGGGGGCTCTGAACACTGAAGCTTTCTTT.

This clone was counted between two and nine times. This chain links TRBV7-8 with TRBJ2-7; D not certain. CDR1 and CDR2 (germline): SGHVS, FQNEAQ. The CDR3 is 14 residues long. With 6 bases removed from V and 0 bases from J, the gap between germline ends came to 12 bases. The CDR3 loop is CASSLDISSYEQYF. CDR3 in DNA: TGTGCCAGCAGTCTCGACATAAGCTCCTACGAGCAGTACTTC.

CDR3 in DNA: TGCGCCAGCAAAGAAACCTTGACCCAGGGACTAGCGGGGGGGCGAGAGACCCAGTACTTC. Translation gives CASKETLTQGLAGGRETQYF. This chain links TRBV5-1 with TRBJ2-5; TRBD2 agrees at 16 bases. Germline V gene data show CDR1 as SGHRS and CDR2 as YFSETQ. The CDR3 runs to 20 residues. Trimming cost V 6 bases and J 4 bases; bases outside gene matches: 18.

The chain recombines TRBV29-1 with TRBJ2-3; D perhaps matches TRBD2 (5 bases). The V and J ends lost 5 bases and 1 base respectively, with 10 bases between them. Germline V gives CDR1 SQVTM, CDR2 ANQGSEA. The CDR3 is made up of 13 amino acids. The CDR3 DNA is TGCAGCGTTCCCGGACTGGGCACAGATACGCAGTATTTT. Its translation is CSVPGLGTDTQYF.

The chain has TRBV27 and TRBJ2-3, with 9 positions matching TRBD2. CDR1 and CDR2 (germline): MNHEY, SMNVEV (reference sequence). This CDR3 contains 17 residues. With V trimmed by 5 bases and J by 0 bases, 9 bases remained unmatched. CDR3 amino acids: CASSPNLAGSSTDTQYF. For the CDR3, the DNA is TGTGCCAGCAGTCCGAATCTAGCGGGGAGTAGCACAGATACGCAGTATTTT.

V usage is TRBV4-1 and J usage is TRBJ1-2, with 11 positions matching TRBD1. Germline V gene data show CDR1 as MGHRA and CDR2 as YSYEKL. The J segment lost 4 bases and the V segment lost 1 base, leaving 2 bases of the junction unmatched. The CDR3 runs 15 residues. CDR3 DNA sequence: TGCGCCAGCAGCCAAGCCGGGACAGGGGGCTATGGCTACACCTTC. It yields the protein CASSQAGTGGYGYTF.

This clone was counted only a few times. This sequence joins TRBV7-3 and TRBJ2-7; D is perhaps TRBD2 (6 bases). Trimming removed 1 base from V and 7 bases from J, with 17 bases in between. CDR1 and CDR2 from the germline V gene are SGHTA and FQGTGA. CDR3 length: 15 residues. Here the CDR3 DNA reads TGTGCCAGCAGCTTAATCGTAGAGCTGGCGGGGGAGCAGTACTTC. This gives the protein CASSLIVELAGEQYF.

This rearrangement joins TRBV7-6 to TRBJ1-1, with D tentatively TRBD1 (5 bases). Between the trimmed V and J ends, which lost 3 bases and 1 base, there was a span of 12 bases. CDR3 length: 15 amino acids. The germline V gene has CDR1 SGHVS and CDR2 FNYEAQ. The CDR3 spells CASSFPQGGNTEAFF. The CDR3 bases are TGTGCCAGCAGCTTCCCCCAGGGTGGGAACACTGAAGCTTTCTTT.

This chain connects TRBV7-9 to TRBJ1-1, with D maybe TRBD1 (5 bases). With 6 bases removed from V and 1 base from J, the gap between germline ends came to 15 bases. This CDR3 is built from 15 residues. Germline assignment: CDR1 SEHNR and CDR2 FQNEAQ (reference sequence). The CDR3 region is CASRYPGAGNTEAFF. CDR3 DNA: TGTGCCAGCAGGTACCCTGGGGCAGGGAACACTGAAGCTTTCTTT.

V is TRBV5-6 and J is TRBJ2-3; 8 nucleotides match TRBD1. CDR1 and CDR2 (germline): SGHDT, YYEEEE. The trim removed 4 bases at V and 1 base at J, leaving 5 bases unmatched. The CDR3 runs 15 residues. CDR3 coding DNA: TGTGCCAGCAGCCAGTCACAGGGGGGCACAGATACGCAGTATTTT. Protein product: CASSQSQGGTDTQYF.

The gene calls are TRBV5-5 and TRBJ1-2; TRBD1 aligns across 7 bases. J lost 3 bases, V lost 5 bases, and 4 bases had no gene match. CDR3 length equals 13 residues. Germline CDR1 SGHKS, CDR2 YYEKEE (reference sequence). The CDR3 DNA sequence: TGTGCCAGCAGTCAGGGGGAGGACTATGGCTACACCTTC. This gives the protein CASSQGEDYGYTF.

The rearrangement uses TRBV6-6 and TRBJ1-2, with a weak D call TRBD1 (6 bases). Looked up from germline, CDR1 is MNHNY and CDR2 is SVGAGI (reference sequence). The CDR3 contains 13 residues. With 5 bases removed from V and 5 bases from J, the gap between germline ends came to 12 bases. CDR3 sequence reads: CASSIGGGYGYTF. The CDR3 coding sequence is TGTGCCAGCAGTATAGGGGGGGGGTATGGCTACACCTTC.

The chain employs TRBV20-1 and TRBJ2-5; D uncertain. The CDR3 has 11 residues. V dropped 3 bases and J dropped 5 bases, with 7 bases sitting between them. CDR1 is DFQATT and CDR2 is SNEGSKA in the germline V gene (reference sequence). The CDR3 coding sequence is TGCAGTGCTAGCCTCGGGGAGACCCAGTACTTC. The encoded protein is CSASLGETQYF.

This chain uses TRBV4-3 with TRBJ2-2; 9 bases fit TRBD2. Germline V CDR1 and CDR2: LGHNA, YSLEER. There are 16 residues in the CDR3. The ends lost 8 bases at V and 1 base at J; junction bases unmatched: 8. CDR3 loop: CASRKTSGLNTGELFF. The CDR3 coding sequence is TGCGCCAGCCGCAAGACTAGCGGACTGAACACCGGGGAGCTGTTTTTT.

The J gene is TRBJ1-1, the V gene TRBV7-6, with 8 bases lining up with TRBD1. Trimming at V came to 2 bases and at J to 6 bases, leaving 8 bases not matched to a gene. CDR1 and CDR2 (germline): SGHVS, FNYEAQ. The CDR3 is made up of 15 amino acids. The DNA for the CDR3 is TGTGCCAGCAGCTTATGGAGCCAGGGGGCCGCTGAAGCTTTCTTT. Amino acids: CASSLWSQGAAEAFF.

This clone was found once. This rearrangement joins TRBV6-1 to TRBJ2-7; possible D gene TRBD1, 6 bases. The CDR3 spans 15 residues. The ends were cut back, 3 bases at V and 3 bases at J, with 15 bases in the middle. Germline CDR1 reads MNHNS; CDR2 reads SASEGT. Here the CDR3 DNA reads TGTGCCAGCAGTGAGGTGAACAGGGTGGGCTACGAGCAGTACTTC. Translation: CASSEVNRVGYEQYF.

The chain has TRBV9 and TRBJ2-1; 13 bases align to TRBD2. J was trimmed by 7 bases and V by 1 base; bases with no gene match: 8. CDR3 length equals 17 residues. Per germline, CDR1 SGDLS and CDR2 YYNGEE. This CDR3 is CASSVSSTGLAGNEQFF. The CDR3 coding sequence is TGTGCCAGCAGCGTAAGCTCTACGGGACTAGCGGGGAATGAGCAGTTCTTC.

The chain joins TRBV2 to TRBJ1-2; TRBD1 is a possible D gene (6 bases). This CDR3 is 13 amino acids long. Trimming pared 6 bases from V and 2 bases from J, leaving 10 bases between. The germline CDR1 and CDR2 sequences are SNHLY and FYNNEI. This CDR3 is CASRLRGNYGYTF. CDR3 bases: TGTGCCAGCAGACTGAGGGGGAACTATGGCTACACCTTC.

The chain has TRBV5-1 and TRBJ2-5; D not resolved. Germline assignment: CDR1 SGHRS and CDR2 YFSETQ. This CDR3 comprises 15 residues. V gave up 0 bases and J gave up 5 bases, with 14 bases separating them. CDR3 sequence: CASSLAGRSTETQYF. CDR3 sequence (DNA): TGCGCCAGCAGCTTGGCAGGCAGGTCGACGGAGACCCAGTACTTC.